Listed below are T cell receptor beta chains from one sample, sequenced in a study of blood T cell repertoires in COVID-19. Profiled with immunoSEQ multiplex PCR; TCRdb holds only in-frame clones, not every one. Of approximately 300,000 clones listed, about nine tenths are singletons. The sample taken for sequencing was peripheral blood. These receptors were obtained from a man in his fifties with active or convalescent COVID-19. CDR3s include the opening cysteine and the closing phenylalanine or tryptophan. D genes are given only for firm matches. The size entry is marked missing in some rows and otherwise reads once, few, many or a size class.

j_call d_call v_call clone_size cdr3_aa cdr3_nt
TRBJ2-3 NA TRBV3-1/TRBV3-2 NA CASSFATGSDTQYF TGTGCCAGCAGCTTCGCAACGGGATCAGATACGCAGTATTTT
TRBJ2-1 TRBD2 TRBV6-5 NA CAAARAGVTNEQFF TGTGCCGCGGCAAGAGCGGGAGTGACCAATGAGCAGTTCTTC
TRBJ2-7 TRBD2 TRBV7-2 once CASAPLAGAVGEQYF TGTGCCAGCGCGCCGCTAGCGGGGGCTGTCGGGGAGCAGTACTTC
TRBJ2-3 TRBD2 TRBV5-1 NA CASSYTSGSVPDTQYF TGCGCCAGCAGCTACACCAGCGGGAGCGTCCCAGATACGCAGTATTTT
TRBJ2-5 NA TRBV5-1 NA CASSFAGVQETQYF TGCGCCAGCAGCTTTGCCGGGGTCCAAGAGACCCAGTACTTC
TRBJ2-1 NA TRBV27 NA CASSLRSNYYNEQFF TGTGCCAGCAGTTTACGCAGCAACTACTACAATGAGCAGTTCTTC
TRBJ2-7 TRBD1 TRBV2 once CASKSQGSSYEQYF TGTGCCAGCAAATCACAGGGGAGCTCCTACGAGCAGTACTTC
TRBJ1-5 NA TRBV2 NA CASSESGGNQPQHF TGTGCCAGCAGTGAATCAGGGGGCAATCAGCCCCAGCATTTT
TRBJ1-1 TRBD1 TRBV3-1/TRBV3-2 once CASSAPGQGILGEAFF TGTGCCAGCAGCGCTCCGGGACAGGGGATCCTCGGTGAAGCTTTCTTT
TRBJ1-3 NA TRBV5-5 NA CASSWADRVPDSGNTIYF TGTGCCAGCAGCTGGGCTGATCGAGTCCCTGACTCTGGAAACACCATATATTTT
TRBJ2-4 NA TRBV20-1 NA CSASYGAKNIQYF TGCAGTGCTAGTTACGGAGCCAAAAACATTCAGTACTTC
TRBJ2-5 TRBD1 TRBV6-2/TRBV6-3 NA CASSTALGRGKETQYF TGTGCCAGCAGTACGGCCCTTGGCAGGGGGAAAGAGACCCAGTACTTC
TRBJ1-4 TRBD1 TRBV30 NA CAWSVQGAGEKLFF TGTGCCTGGAGTGTACAGGGGGCAGGGGAAAAACTGTTTTTT
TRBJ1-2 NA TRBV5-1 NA CASSPGQPYGYTF TGCGCCAGCAGCCCTGGACAGCCCTATGGCTACACCTTC
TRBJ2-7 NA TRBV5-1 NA CASSLGDTYEQYF TGCGCCAGCAGCTTGGGGGACACCTACGAGCAGTACTTC
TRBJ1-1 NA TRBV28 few CASSPLNTEAFF TGTGCCAGCAGTCCCTTGAACACTGAAGCTTTCTTT
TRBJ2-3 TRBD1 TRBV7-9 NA CASSFDRVTDTQYF TGTGCCAGCAGCTTCGACAGGGTCACAGATACGCAGTATTTT
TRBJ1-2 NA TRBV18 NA CASSPGQSHYGYTF TGTGCCAGCTCACCCGGACAGAGCCACTATGGCTACACCTTC
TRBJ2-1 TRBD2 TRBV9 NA CASSPRGGVSSYNEQFF TGTGCCAGCAGCCCTCGGGGGGGGGTCAGCTCCTACAATGAGCAGTTCTTC
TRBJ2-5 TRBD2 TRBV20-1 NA CSASLVAGERETQYF TGCAGTGCTAGTTTGGTAGCGGGCGAACGAGAGACCCAGTACTTC
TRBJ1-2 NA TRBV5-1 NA CASSLAGQRLLGYGYTF TGCGCCAGCAGCTTGGCCGGGCAGCGACTACTAGGCTATGGCTACACCTTC
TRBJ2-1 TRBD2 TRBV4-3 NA CASSQEGTSSYNEQFF TGCGCCAGCAGCCAAGAAGGGACTAGCTCCTACAATGAGCAGTTCTTC
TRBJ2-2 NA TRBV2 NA CASNRVANTGELFF TGTGCCAGTAACAGGGTTGCGAACACCGGGGAGCTGTTTTTT
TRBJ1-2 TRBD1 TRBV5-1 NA CASSFQGADGYTF TGCGCCAGCAGCTTCCAGGGGGCGGATGGCTACACCTTC
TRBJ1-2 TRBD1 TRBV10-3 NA CAISGVGTGGYGYTF TGTGCCATCAGTGGGGTAGGGACAGGGGGGTATGGCTACACCTTC
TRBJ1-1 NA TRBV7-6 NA CASSLGWGGTEAFF TGTGCCAGCAGCTTAGGCTGGGGGGGAACTGAAGCTTTCTTT
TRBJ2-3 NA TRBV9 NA CASSVRSDTQYF TGTGCCAGCAGCGTCAGGTCAGATACGCAGTATTTT
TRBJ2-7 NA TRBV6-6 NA CASSSGIAYEQYF TGTGCCAGCAGTTCCGGTATAGCCTACGAGCAGTACTTC